This T cell receptor (beta chain) was captured in a study of tumour-infiltrating T cells in Burkitt lymphoma. Study background: Overall and progression-free survival were predicted by productive clonality.

Some clones are missing from TCRdb's copy, which holds only in-frame ones; the method was immunoSEQ multiplex PCR. The sample gives around 9,900 clones, less than 75% of which show up once; around 5.6% is in the top ten. In germline, CDR1 is MNHNS, CDR2 SASEGT. The CDR3 has 14 residues. V shed 7 bases and J shed 4 bases, with 16 bases lying between them. Sample: tumor tissue. The clonotype was recovered from a human donor with diffuse large B-cell lymphoma. The rearrangement links TRBV6-1 to TRBJ2-5, with a possible D match to TRBD2 (6 bases). CDR3 sequence reads: CASTQRQGGETQYF. The CDR3 coding sequence is TGTGCCAGCACCCAGAGGCAGGGAGGAGAGACCCAGTACTTC.